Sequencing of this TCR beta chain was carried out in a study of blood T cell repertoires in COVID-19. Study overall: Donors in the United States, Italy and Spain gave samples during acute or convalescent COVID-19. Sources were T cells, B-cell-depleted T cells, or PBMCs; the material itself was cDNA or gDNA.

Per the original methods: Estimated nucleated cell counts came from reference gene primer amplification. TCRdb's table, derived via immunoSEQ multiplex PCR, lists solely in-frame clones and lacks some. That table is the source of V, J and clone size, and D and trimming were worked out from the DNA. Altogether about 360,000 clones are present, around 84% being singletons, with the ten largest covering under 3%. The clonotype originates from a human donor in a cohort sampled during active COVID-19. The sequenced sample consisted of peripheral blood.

The CDR3 DNA sequence: TGCGCCAGCAGCCCGCATTCTAGCGGAGCCTACAATGAGCAGTTCTTC. It specifies CASSPHSSGAYNEQFF. This chain joins TRBV4-1 and TRBJ2-1, with TRBD2 matching over 7 bases. J gave up 2 bases and V 4 bases, and 8 bases lay outside the gene matches. This CDR3 comprises 16 residues. Germline CDR1 MGHRA, CDR2 YSYEKL.